The entry below describes one TCR beta chain. The antigen remains unidentified. These data originate in a study of shared clonotypes between healthy human individuals. J lost 2 bases, V lost 3 bases, and 4 bases had no gene match. Germline V gives CDR1 SNHLY, CDR2 FYNNEI. The length of the CDR3 is 15 residues. Healthy and HIV-negative, the adult donors had no recent acute infections or vaccinations. In the sorted-subset replicate PCRs, around 220 ng DNA, 25,000 to 35,000 T cell genomes, was used. The table came from immunoSEQ multiplex PCR; TCRdb's copy has only in-frame clones and leaves some out. Found here are 1,500,000 or so clones, 98% to 99% of them singletons; the top ten hold 0.3% to 0.45%. Study-wide findings and caveats: Of the naive CD4 clonotypes, roughly 5.2% were shared across a few donors.

This TCR derives from a man aged 25-45 years in good health. Sequenced sample: naive CD4+ T cells sorted from blood. As for subset: CD45RA+ positively selected. The gene calls are TRBV2 and TRBJ2-5, with TRBD2 matching over 9 bases. This CDR3 reads CASSETSGLQETQYF. CDR3 nucleotides: TGTGCCAGCAGTGAGACTAGCGGCCTACAAGAGACCCAGTACTTC.